A single sample gave rise to the 5 T cell receptor beta chains below, sequenced in a study of shared clonotypes between healthy human individuals. The method was immunoSEQ multiplex PCR; TCRdb's version includes in-frame clones alone and lacks a portion of them. In the table there are approximately 2.5 million clones, just over 90% of which are singletons. Sequencing was performed on naive CD4+ T cells sorted from blood. Subset of the sample: CD45RA+ positively selected. These receptors were collected from a young man in good health.

In its sample, this clone was seen a few times. The genes are TRBV7-9 and TRBJ1-1; tentatively, D is TRBD1 (5 bases). V was pared by 5 bases and J by 4 bases, with 23 bases between. Germline assignment: CDR1 SEHNR and CDR2 FQNEAQ (reference sequence). The CDR3 contains 17 residues. The CDR3 nucleotides read TGTGCCAGCAGCCAAGCCGGGACCCCCTCCCGAGGCACTGAAGCTTTCTTT. Its translation is CASSQAGTPSRGTEAFF.

V is TRBV5-1 and J is TRBJ1-2; TRBD1 agrees at 7 bases. Trimming took 3 bases from V and 5 from J; bases not matched to a gene: 4. Looked up from germline, CDR1 is SGHRS and CDR2 is YFSETQ. The CDR3 has 13 amino acids. CDR3 nucleotides: TGCGCCAGCAGCTCGCAGACAGGGTATGGCTACACCTTC. As protein: CASSSQTGYGYTF. Using reference TRBV5-1 and TRBJ1-2 for the parts outside the CDR3, the full variable domain is KAGVTQTPRYLIKTRGQQVTLSCSPISGHRSVSWYQQTPGQGLQFLFEYFSETQRNKGNFPGRFSGRQFSNSRSEMNVSTLELGDSALYLCASSSQTGYGYTFGSGTRLTVV.

The J gene is TRBJ2-5, the V gene TRBV6-1; the D gene is possibly TRBD1 (6 bases). Between the trimmed V and J ends, which lost 7 bases and 5 bases, there was a span of 14 bases. This CDR3 spans 13 amino acids. The V gene's germline CDR1 is MNHNS and CDR2 SASEGT. The CDR3 reads CASTSGETETQYF. The CDR3 DNA reads as TGTGCCAGCACCTCAGGGGAGACGGAGACCCAGTACTTC.

The rearrangement uses TRBV19 and TRBJ2-2; D unresolved. The CDR3 spans 16 residues. From germline, CDR1 is LNHDA and CDR2 SQIVND (reference sequence). Trimming took off 6 bases at V and 7 bases at J, with 21 bases between the two ends. The CDR3 loop is CASRISETIMIGELFF. The CDR3 DNA sequence: TGTGCCAGTAGAATTTCGGAGACAATCATGATCGGGGAGCTGTTTTTT.

The chain employs TRBV19 and TRBJ1-5; TRBD1 might be the D (5 bases). Germline V lookup: CDR1 LNHDA, CDR2 SQIVND (reference sequence). The CDR3 consists of 18 residues. Trimming cost V 1 base and J 0 bases, with 16 bases left between them. The CDR3 reads CASSIGIDGGNSNQPQHF. The DNA of the CDR3 is TGTGCCAGTAGTATAGGCATTGATGGGGGTAATAGCAATCAGCCCCAGCATTTT.